This passage covers 32 T cell receptor beta chains from one sample sequenced in a study of cytomegalovirus exposure and HLA in healthy donors. PCR amplification relied on 60 Vbeta primers (plus 13 Jbeta primers). Assay used: immunoSEQ multiplex PCR; TCRdb lists only in-frame clones, some missing. The sample holds about 67,000 clones, around four fifths seen once. What was sequenced was PBMCs. The receptors shown here come from a man in his forties or fifties in good health and CMV-seronegative.

This chain connects TRBV5-1 to TRBJ2-7; 8 bases map to TRBD1. This CDR3 comprises 14 residues. Germline CDR1 is SGHRS and CDR2 is YFSETQ. J gave up 2 bases and V 4 bases, and 5 bases lay outside the gene matches. This chain's CDR3 is CASSRDRSTYEQYF. For the CDR3, the DNA is TGCGCCAGCAGCCGGGACAGGAGCACCTACGAGCAGTACTTC.

This clone was found a few times. The chain recombines TRBV10-3 with TRBJ2-2; TRBD2 is a possible D gene (7 bases). The CDR3 runs 14 residues. V lost 4 bases and J 5 bases, leaving 11 bases between the germline ends. Germline V gives CDR1 ENHRY, CDR2 SYGVKD. In DNA, the CDR3 is TGTGCCATCAGTGGGGGGGGCCTAACCGGGGAGCTGTTTTTT. Its translation: CAISGGGLTGELFF.

A note on this clone: A junction boundary mismatches the germline segment, possibly from a read error. The chain recombines TRBV29-1 with TRBJ2-1; the match to TRBD2 covers 7 bases. The V gene's germline CDR1 is SQVTM and CDR2 ANQGSEA. The CDR3 totals 14 residues. The CDR3 loop is CSVVAGLSYNEQLF. The CDR3 nucleotides read TGCAGCGTTGTAGCGGGCCTCTCCTACAATGAGCAGCTCTTC.

V gene TRBV28 combines with J gene TRBJ2-3; 10 bases map to TRBD2. The CDR3 totals 15 residues. V was clipped by 4 bases and J by 1 base; unmatched bases: 2. Looked up from germline, CDR1 is MDHEN and CDR2 is SYDVKM. CDR3 protein: CASSSAGGRTDTQYF. The CDR3 region has the DNA TGTGCCAGCAGTTCAGCGGGAGGGCGCACAGATACGCAGTATTTT.

The chain couples TRBV6-5 to TRBJ2-1; 10 bases map to TRBD2. The J segment lost 7 bases and the V segment lost 7 bases, leaving 4 bases of the junction unmatched. This CDR3 is 13 amino acids long. Germline assignment: CDR1 MNHEY and CDR2 SVGAGI. The CDR3 nucleotides are TGTGCCAGCACGGAGCGGGAGGGGAATGAGCAGTTCTTC. This codes for CASTEREGNEQFF.

CDR3 in amino acids: CASSPRQGRAFF. CDR3 nucleotides: TGCGCCAGCAGCCCACGACAGGGTAGAGCTTTCTTT. The chain employs TRBV4-1 and TRBJ1-1; 7 nucleotides agree with TRBD1. CDR1 MGHRA and CDR2 YSYEKL come from the germline V gene. The CDR3 consists of 12 residues. V lost 4 bases and J lost 10; bases outside the gene matches: 6.

The chain employs TRBV11-2 and TRBJ2-3, with 12 nucleotides matching TRBD2. Trimming cost V 8 bases and J 7 bases; bases outside gene matches: 10. Germline CDR1 is SGHAT and CDR2 is FQNNGV. This CDR3 is built from 15 residues. The CDR3 is CASALAGGPRNTQYF. DNA of the CDR3: TGTGCCAGCGCTCTAGCGGGAGGGCCGAGGAATACGCAGTATTTT.

This chain connects TRBV5-1 to TRBJ2-7, with 11 nucleotides matching TRBD2. The CDR3 loop spans 16 amino acids. The V segment lost 1 base and the J segment 3 bases; nucleotides outside the gene matches: 6. Germline values: CDR1 SGHRS, CDR2 YFSETQ. The CDR3 reads CASSLRELAGGYEQYF. The CDR3 DNA follows: TGCGCCAGCAGCTTGCGGGAGCTAGCGGGAGGCTACGAGCAGTACTTC.

A single count supports this clone. The chain links TRBV5-6 to TRBJ1-1; 7 bases are shared with TRBD1. The CDR3 is made up of 16 amino acids. Germline trimming cut 6 bases from V and 11 bases from J; bases unmatched to any gene: 22. Germline values: CDR1 SGHDT, CDR2 YYEEEE. The CDR3 region has the DNA TGTGCCAGCACCTTAGGTAGGGGGCGCTTCGCACGTTGGGCTTTCTTT. It yields the protein CASTLGRGRFARWAFF.

The chain is built from TRBV5-1 and TRBJ2-1, with 8 bases lining up with TRBD2. Germline CDR1 and CDR2: SGHRS and YFSETQ. The CDR3 covers 16 residues. V lost 1 base, J lost 5 bases, and 8 bases stayed unmatched. CDR3 nucleotide sequence: TGCGCCAGCAGCTTGAGAGCCGGGACTAGTCACAATGAGCAGTTCTTC. It yields the protein CASSLRAGTSHNEQFF.

The count of this clone is one. This chain connects TRBV6-5 to TRBJ2-2; no definite D call. Trimming took off 2 bases at V and 0 bases at J, with 4 bases between the two ends. The CDR3 has 14 residues. Germline V gene sequence: CDR1 MNHEY, CDR2 SVGAGI. CDR3 amino acids: CASSYPANTGELFF. CDR3 bases: TGTGCCAGCAGTTACCCAGCGAACACCGGGGAGCTGTTTTTT.

The chain joins TRBV7-6 to TRBJ2-1; D perhaps matches TRBD1 (6 bases). The CDR3 has 13 amino acids. Germline loops: CDR1 SGHVS, CDR2 FNYEAQ. CDR3 residues: CASAAGAWNEQFF. CDR3 in DNA: TGTGCTTCAGCCGCAGGGGCTTGGAATGAGCAGTTCTTC.

The chain is built from TRBV9 and TRBJ2-5; 7 nucleotides line up with TRBD2. The tail of the sequence fits TRBJ2-7 better, so the J call may be wrong. The CDR3 length is 14 residues. Germline loops: CDR1 SGDLS, CDR2 YYNGEE. The CDR3 here is CASSLSNGEGEQYF. CDR3 in DNA: TGTGCCAGCAGCCTCTCAAATGGGGAGGGCGAGCAGTACTTC.

This clone turned up a few times. The rearrangement uses TRBV19 and TRBJ1-4, with D uncertain. V was shortened by 3 bases and J by 2 bases, with 7 bases between the two germline ends. Germline-derived CDR1 and CDR2 are LNHDA and SQIVND (reference sequence). The CDR3 consists of 14 residues. CDR3 amino acids: CASSITATNEKLFF. For the CDR3, the DNA is TGTGCCAGTAGTATTACTGCGACTAATGAAAAACTGTTTTTT.

This sequence joins TRBV28 and TRBJ2-1; 10 nucleotides match TRBD2. Germline values: CDR1 MDHEN, CDR2 SYDVKM. The length of the CDR3 is 14 residues. The V segment lost 7 bases and the J segment 4 bases; nucleotides outside the gene matches: 4. CDR3 nucleotides: TGTGCCAGCATTTCAGCGGGGGGGTACAATGAGCAGTTCTTC. Translating gives CASISAGGYNEQFF.

The rearrangement joins TRBV7-9 to TRBJ2-4; possibly TRBD1 for D (6 bases). The V and J ends lost 5 bases and 0 bases respectively, with 8 bases between them. Germline CDR1 and CDR2: SEHNR and FQNEAQ (reference sequence). The CDR3 covers 14 residues. The CDR3 DNA reads TGTGCCAGCAGCCAGGGGTTAGCCAAAAACATTCAGTACTTC. This translates into CASSQGLAKNIQYF. Filled out from reference TRBV7-9 and TRBJ2-4, the complete variable domain reads DTGVSQNPRHKITKRGQNVTFRCDPISEHNRLYWYRQTLGQGPEFLTYFQNEAQLEKSRLLSDRFSAERPKGSFSTLEIQRTEQGDSAMYLCASSQGLAKNIQYFGAGTRLSVL.

In this sample, this clone is medium-sized (0.01 to 0.1%). The chain employs TRBV7-9 and TRBJ2-1; 9 bases are a match to TRBD2. From germline, CDR1 is SEHNR and CDR2 FQNEAQ (reference sequence). V was clipped by 1 base and J by 3 bases; unmatched bases: 1. The CDR3 sequence is 15 residues long. CDR3 in amino acids: CASSLGLADYNEQFF. The CDR3 nucleotides are TGTGCCAGCAGCTTAGGACTAGCGGACTACAATGAGCAGTTCTTC.

The rearrangement joins TRBV28 to TRBJ1-5; TRBD1 agrees at 8 bases. The ends lost 6 bases at V and 5 bases at J; junction bases unmatched: 12. Germline-derived CDR1 and CDR2 are MDHEN and SYDVKM. This CDR3 region has 16 residues. The DNA of the CDR3 is TGTGCCAGCAGCGAAAACAGACAGGGGTATTATCAGCCCCAGCATTTT. Encoded protein: CASSENRQGYYQPQHF. Drawing the rest from reference TRBV28 and TRBJ1-5, the complete variable domain is DVKVTQSSRYLVKRTGEKVFLECVQDMDHENMFWYRQDPGLGLRLIYFSYDVKMKEKGDIPEGYSVSREKKERFSLILESASTNQTSMYLCASSENRQGYYQPQHFGDGTRLSIL.

The genes are TRBV28 and TRBJ1-5, with 7 bases matching TRBD1. The CDR3 has 17 amino acids. Germline CDR1 MDHEN, CDR2 SYDVKM. J was trimmed by 0 bases and V by 4 bases; bases with no gene match: 9. In DNA, the CDR3 is TGTGCCAGCAGTTCCCCGGACAGGAGATATAGCAATCAGCCCCAGCATTTT. Translation gives CASSSPDRRYSNQPQHF.

The genes are TRBV27 and TRBJ1-3, with TRBD1 as a possible D gene (5 bases). The V and J ends lost 3 bases and 4 bases respectively, with 10 bases between them. The CDR3 runs to 14 residues. CDR1 MNHEY and CDR2 SMNVEV come from the germline V gene (reference sequence). CDR3 sequence (DNA): TGTGCCAGCAGTTTCACAGGACACGGAAACACCATATATTTT. Its translation is CASSFTGHGNTIYF.

The V and J genes are TRBV2 and TRBJ2-1; 7 positions match TRBD2. The junction had 4 bases not matched to a gene; V was cut back by 5 bases and J by 0 bases. Germline V gene sequence: CDR1 SNHLY, CDR2 FYNNEI. The CDR3 extends over 15 amino acids. CDR3 loop: CASSRRGSSYNEQFF. The CDR3 DNA sequence: TGTGCCAGCAGTAGGCGGGGGAGCTCCTACAATGAGCAGTTCTTC.

The V gene is TRBV6-5, the J gene TRBJ1-1; D gene uncertain. The CDR3 is 11 residues long. V shed 7 bases and J shed 5 bases, with 8 bases lying between them. Per germline, CDR1 MNHEY and CDR2 SVGAGI. The CDR3 nucleotides are TGTGCCAGCAAAGAGCTTACTGAAGCTTTCTTT. This gives the protein CASKELTEAFF.

The genes are TRBV18 and TRBJ1-6; D might be TRBD1 (5 bases). CDR1 is KGHSH, CDR2 LQKENI, per germline. V was cut by 6 bases and J by 7 bases, with 10 bases left in between. This CDR3 region has 13 residues. DNA of the CDR3: TGTGCCAGCTCCGGGCAGGGAAATTCACCCCTCCACTTT. It yields the protein CASSGQGNSPLHF.

The genes are TRBV18 and TRBJ2-5, with no clear D. V dropped 3 bases and J dropped 5 bases, with 4 bases sitting between them. This CDR3 comprises 11 residues. From germline, CDR1 is KGHSH and CDR2 LQKENI. The CDR3 protein is CASSPAETQYF. The DNA of the CDR3 is TGTGCCAGCTCACCCGCGGAGACCCAGTACTTC.

The gene calls are TRBV5-5 and TRBJ2-2; D is ambiguous. Looked up from germline, CDR1 is SGHKS and CDR2 is YYEKEE (reference sequence). Trimming removed 0 bases at V and 9 bases at J, with 6 bases between. CDR3 length: 12 amino acids. The CDR3 loop is CASSLEPWELFF. CDR3 DNA: TGTGCCAGCAGCTTGGAGCCCTGGGAGCTGTTTTTT.

CDR3 sequence reads: CASSPTGLRNQPQHF. Written as DNA, the CDR3 is TGTGCCAGCTCACCTACAGGGTTGCGCAATCAGCCCCAGCATTTT. The chain is built from TRBV18 and TRBJ1-5; possibly TRBD1 for D (6 bases). CDR3 size: 15 residues. The germline V and J ends were trimmed by 3 bases and 2 bases, with 11 bases remaining between them. From germline, CDR1 is KGHSH and CDR2 LQKENI.

J is TRBJ2-5 and V is TRBV6-1, with D perhaps TRBD1 (6 bases). This CDR3 region has 13 residues. The germline V gene has CDR1 MNHNS and CDR2 SASEGT. Trimming took off 7 bases at V and 6 bases at J, with 15 bases between the two ends. This CDR3 is CASTPTGVKTQYF. For the CDR3, the DNA is TGTGCCAGCACGCCGACAGGAGTAAAGACCCAGTACTTC.

The chain is built from TRBV7-8 and TRBJ1-5, with TRBD1 matching 9 bases. Trimming removed 5 bases from V and 7 bases from J; junction bases left unmatched: 6. The CDR3 runs 14 residues. Germline lookup yields CDR1 SGHVS and CDR2 FQNEAQ. CDR3 in DNA: TGTGCCAGCAGCGGGCGGACAGGGGTACAGCCCCAGCATTTT. Protein sequence: CASSGRTGVQPQHF.

This rearrangement joins TRBV14 to TRBJ2-7; the match to TRBD1 covers 9 bases. The CDR3 consists of 15 residues. V lost 4 bases and J lost 4; bases outside the gene matches: 8. CDR1 and CDR2 (germline): SGHDN, FVKESK. The DNA for the CDR3 is TGTGCCAGCAGCCTCCTGGGACAGGGCCCTTACGAGCAGTACTTC. This codes for CASSLLGQGPYEQYF. Supplemented by reference TRBV14 and TRBJ2-7, the full variable domain reads EAGVTQFPSHSVIEKGQTVTLRCDPISGHDNLYWYRRVMGKEIKFLLHFVKESKQDESGMPNNRFLAERTGGTYSTLKVQPAELEDSGVYFCASSLLGQGPYEQYFGPGTRLTVT.

This clone was seen just once. J is TRBJ2-6 and V is TRBV7-9; maybe TRBD1 (5 bases). Germline V gene lookup returns CDR1 SEHNR and CDR2 FQNEAQ (reference sequence). This CDR3 contains 18 residues. The germline V and J ends were trimmed by 1 base and 0 bases, with 13 bases remaining between them. CDR3 protein: CASSLGQISFSGANVLTF. The CDR3 coding sequence is TGTGCCAGCAGCTTAGGACAGATCAGCTTCTCTGGGGCCAACGTCCTGACTTTC. The variable domain in full, with the rest retrieved from reference TRBV7-9 and TRBJ2-6, is DTGVSQNPRHKITKRGQNVTFRCDPISEHNRLYWYRQTLGQGPEFLTYFQNEAQLEKSRLLSDRFSAERPKGSFSTLEIQRTEQGDSAMYLCASSLGQISFSGANVLTFGAGSRLTVL.

The V call is TRBV5-5, the J call TRBJ2-7; 9 bases line up with TRBD2. Germline V lookup: CDR1 SGHKS, CDR2 YYEKEE (reference sequence). V lost 1 base and J lost 2; bases outside the gene matches: 1. The length of the CDR3 is 14 residues. The CDR3 DNA reads TGTGCCAGCAGCTTGAGACTAGCGGCCTACGAGCAGTACTTC. It encodes CASSLRLAAYEQYF.

The table lists this clone with a count of one. The gene calls are TRBV5-1 and TRBJ2-5; D gene ambiguous. The DNA end is more similar to TRBJ2-7, so the J call may be wrong. Per germline, CDR1 SGHRS and CDR2 YFSETQ. This CDR3 is 15 amino acids long. CDR3 sequence: CASSSNEAVRYEQYF. The CDR3 region has the DNA TGCGCCAGCAGCTCGAACGAGGCGGTGCGATACGAGCAGTACTTC.